This record looks at one T cell receptor (beta chain) sequence and its context. Here immunoSEQ multiplex PCR was the method, and the copy in TCRdb shows in-frame clones only, minus some. The sample records about 260,000 clones, 80% to 90% being singletons. CDR3 length: 13 residues. The V gene end was trimmed by 4 bases and the J gene end by 2 bases; junction bases not matched to a gene: 0. Germline-derived CDR1 and CDR2 are SGHNT and YYREEE (reference sequence). This specimen comes from a study of blood T cell repertoires in COVID-19. This TCR was sampled from a man aged 60 to 69 with acute or convalescent COVID-19. The sample consisted of peripheral blood. The rearrangement joins TRBV5-4 to TRBJ1-2; 9 nucleotides align to TRBD1. The CDR3 region is CASSGTGNYGYTF. CDR3 DNA: TGTGCCAGCAGCGGGACAGGGAACTATGGCTACACCTTC.